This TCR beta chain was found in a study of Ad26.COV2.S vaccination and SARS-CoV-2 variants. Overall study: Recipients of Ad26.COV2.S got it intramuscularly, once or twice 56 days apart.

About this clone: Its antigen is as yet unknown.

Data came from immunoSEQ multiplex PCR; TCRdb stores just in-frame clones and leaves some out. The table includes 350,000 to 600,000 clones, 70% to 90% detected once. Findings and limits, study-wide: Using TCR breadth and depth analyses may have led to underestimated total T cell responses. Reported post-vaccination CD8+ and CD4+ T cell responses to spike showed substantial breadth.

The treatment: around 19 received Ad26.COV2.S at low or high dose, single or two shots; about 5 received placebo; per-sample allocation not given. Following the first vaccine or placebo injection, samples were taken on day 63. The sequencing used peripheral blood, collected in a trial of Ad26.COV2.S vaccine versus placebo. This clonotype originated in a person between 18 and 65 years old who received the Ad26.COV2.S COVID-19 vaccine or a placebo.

CDR3 protein: CATSDLKSGSGTDTQYF. The CDR3 DNA reads as TGTGCCACCAGTGATCTCAAAAGCGGGAGCGGCACAGATACGCAGTATTTT. The chain carries TRBV24-1 and TRBJ2-3, with 8 bases aligning to TRBD2. The V gene end was trimmed by 3 bases and the J gene end by 1 base; junction bases not matched to a gene: 8. The CDR3 is 17 residues long. CDR1 and CDR2 from the germline V gene are KGHDR and SFDVKD.